Given below is one TCR beta chain in context. This table comes from immunoSEQ multiplex PCR, and its TCRdb copy is limited to in-frame clones, with some not included. The table has 80,000 to 100,000 clones, around 85% seen once; the top ten hold approximately 0.5%. The source of the sample is a study of OX40 agonist ivuxolimab in advanced cancers. Trimming cost V 8 bases and J 3 bases; bases outside gene matches: 6. The CDR3 is 14 residues long. CDR1 and CDR2 from the germline V gene are MNHNS and SASEGT. The chain is built from TRBV6-1 and TRBJ1-1; 10 bases agree with TRBD1. Here the sequenced sample was CD4+ or CD8+ T cells sorted from blood, taken in a trial of the OX40 agonist ivuxolimab. This clonotype was sampled from an adult with an advanced solid tumor such as melanoma, head and neck, liver or kidney cancer. The CDR3, as DNA: TGTGCCAGCGGGACAGGGGATGAGGACACTGAAGCTTTCTTT. Translating gives CASGTGDEDTEAFF.